The clone carrying this T cell receptor beta chain was seen ten or more times. This sample was included in a study of metastatic and nonmetastatic thyroid tumors. This CDR3 comprises 15 residues. Germline CDR1 GTSNPN, CDR2 SVGIG (reference sequence). The V and J ends lost 2 bases and 5 bases, in that order; junction bases with no gene match: 9. Prior to thyroid surgery, none of the patients had received any treatment. TCRdb re-analyzed the PCR reads through MiXCR. The sample lists about 59,000 clones, around 16% occurring once. The source is a male donor with papillary thyroid cancer or a benign thyroid nodule (not recorded which). Some clones in this sample may be carry-over from other donors' samples. This chain joins TRBV30 and TRBJ2-3; TRBD2 matches 8 bases. Source material: blood. The CDR3 coding sequence is TGTGCCTGGAGTTCGGGGACTAGTCGTGGAGATACGCAGTATTTT. Its protein product is CAWSSGTSRGDTQYF.